The 8 T cell receptor beta chains below all came from one sample that was sequenced in a study of blood T cell repertoires in COVID-19 (TCRdb year 2020). The method behind the library was the immunoSEQ multiplex PCR assay. Not all clones reach the TCRdb copy of this immuneACCESS table, which keeps in-frame sequences only. Checked studies attribute under half of the gap to unresolved V genes and leave the rest unexplained. The sample data list 150,000 or so clones, and about 90% of these were observed just once. Together, the top ten hold roughly 0.51% of the sample. The sample comprised peripheral blood. The receptors here all came from a man in his fifties or sixties with acute or convalescent COVID-19.

The chain joins TRBV7-9 to TRBJ2-1; D uncertain. This CDR3 spans 12 amino acids. V was trimmed by 4 bases and J by 2 bases, leaving 3 bases between them. Germline CDR1 SEHNR, CDR2 FQNEAQ (reference sequence). For the CDR3, the DNA is TGTGCCAGCAGCTCTGCCTACAATGAGCAGTTCTTC. Its protein product is CASSSAYNEQFF. The entire variable domain, with the rest obtained from reference TRBV7-9 and TRBJ2-1, is as follows: DTGVSQNPRHKITKRGQNVTFRCDPISEHNRLYWYRQTLGQGPEFLTYFQNEAQLEKSRLLSDRFSAERPKGSFSTLEIQRTEQGDSAMYLCASSSAYNEQFFGPGTRLTVL.

Comments on this clone: This sample includes further DNA sequences coding for the same CDR3. The J gene is TRBJ1-4, the V gene TRBV4-2; D is undetermined. Germline V lookup: CDR1 LGHNA, CDR2 YNFKEQ. The CDR3 length is 15 residues. Trimming took 0 bases from V and 4 from J, leaving 9 bases between them. CDR3 in amino acids: CASSQDRQINEKLFF. The CDR3 nucleotides read TGTGCCAGCAGCCAAGACCGACAAATTAATGAAAAACTGTTTTTT.

The chain has TRBV27 and TRBJ2-7; 9 nucleotides align to TRBD2. Germline V lookup: CDR1 MNHEY, CDR2 SMNVEV (reference sequence). J gave up 3 bases and V 5 bases, and 8 bases lay outside the gene matches. CDR3 length: 15 residues. The CDR3 DNA reads TGTGCCAGCAGTCCACGACTAGCGGCCCACTACGAGCAGTACTTC. Protein sequence: CASSPRLAAHYEQYF.

The genes are TRBV6-6 and TRBJ2-7, with 7 positions matching TRBD2. Per the germline V gene, CDR1 is MNHNY and CDR2 is SVGAGI (reference sequence). After removal of 2 bases from V and 4 bases from J, the junction contained 5 bases not matched to a gene. This CDR3 comprises 14 residues. Written as DNA, the CDR3 is TGTGCCAGCAGTTACCCTCCGGGACTATACGAGCAGTACTTC. Translated: CASSYPPGLYEQYF.

This clone showed up just once. The rearrangement joins TRBV5-1 to TRBJ1-1, with a possible D match to TRBD1 (6 bases). V was shortened by 4 bases and J by 1 base, with 11 bases between the two germline ends. The CDR3 sequence is 14 residues long. Germline CDR1 is SGHRS and CDR2 is YFSETQ. This chain's CDR3 is CASSKQGGNTEAFF. The CDR3 DNA reads TGCGCCAGCAGCAAACAGGGCGGGAACACTGAAGCTTTCTTT. Full variable domain (rest looked up from reference TRBV5-1 and TRBJ1-1): KAGVTQTPRYLIKTRGQQVTLSCSPISGHRSVSWYQQTPGQGLQFLFEYFSETQRNKGNFPGRFSGRQFSNSRSEMNVSTLELGDSALYLCASSKQGGNTEAFFGQGTRLTVV.

V is TRBV4-2 and J is TRBJ2-2, with D maybe TRBD2 (5 bases). This CDR3 contains 16 residues. With 4 bases removed from V and 2 bases from J, the gap between germline ends came to 14 bases. Germline CDR1 and CDR2: LGHNA and YNFKEQ. CDR3 sequence reads: CASSPPEGGNTGELFF. The CDR3 nucleotides read TGTGCCAGCAGCCCCCCAGAGGGCGGCAACACCGGGGAGCTGTTTTTT.

V usage is TRBV18 and J usage is TRBJ2-2; D is uncertain. CDR1 is KGHSH and CDR2 is LQKENI in the germline V gene. The CDR3 totals 13 residues. The germline V and J ends were trimmed by 2 bases and 4 bases, with 5 bases remaining between them. The CDR3 bases are TGTGCCAGCTCACCATCCTCCACCGGGGAGCTGTTTTTT. It translates to CASSPSSTGELFF.

This clone showed up just a few times. V and J are TRBV30 and TRBJ2-2; tentatively, D is TRBD1 or TRBD2 (6 bases each). CDR3 size: 14 residues. Trimming stripped 8 bases from V and 2 bases from J, with 15 bases between. Germline values: CDR1 GTSNPN, CDR2 SVGIG (reference sequence). The CDR3, as DNA: TGTGCCGGGACATTAGCGGCCAACACCGGGGAGCTGTTTTTT. It yields the protein CAGTLAANTGELFF.